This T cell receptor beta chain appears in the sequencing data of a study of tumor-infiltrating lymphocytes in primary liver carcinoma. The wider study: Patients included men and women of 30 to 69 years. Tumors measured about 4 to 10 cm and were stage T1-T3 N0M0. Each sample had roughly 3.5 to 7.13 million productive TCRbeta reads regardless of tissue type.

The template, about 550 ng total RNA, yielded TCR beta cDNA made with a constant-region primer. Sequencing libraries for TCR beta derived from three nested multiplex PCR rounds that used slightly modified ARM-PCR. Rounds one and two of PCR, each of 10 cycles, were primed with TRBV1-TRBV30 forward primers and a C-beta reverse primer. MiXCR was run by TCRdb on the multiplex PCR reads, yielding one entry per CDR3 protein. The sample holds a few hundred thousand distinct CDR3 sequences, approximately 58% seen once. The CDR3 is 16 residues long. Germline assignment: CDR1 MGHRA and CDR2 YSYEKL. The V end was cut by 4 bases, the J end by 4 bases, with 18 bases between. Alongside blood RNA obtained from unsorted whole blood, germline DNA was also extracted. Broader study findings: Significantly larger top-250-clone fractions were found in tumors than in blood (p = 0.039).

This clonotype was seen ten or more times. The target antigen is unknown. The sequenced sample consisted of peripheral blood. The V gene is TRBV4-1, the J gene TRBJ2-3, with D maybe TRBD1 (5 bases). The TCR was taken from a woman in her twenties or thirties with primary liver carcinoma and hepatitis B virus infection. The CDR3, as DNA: TGCGCCAGCAGCCCCAGGGATAGAATAGGGGCAGATACGCAGTATTTT. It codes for CASSPRDRIGADTQYF.